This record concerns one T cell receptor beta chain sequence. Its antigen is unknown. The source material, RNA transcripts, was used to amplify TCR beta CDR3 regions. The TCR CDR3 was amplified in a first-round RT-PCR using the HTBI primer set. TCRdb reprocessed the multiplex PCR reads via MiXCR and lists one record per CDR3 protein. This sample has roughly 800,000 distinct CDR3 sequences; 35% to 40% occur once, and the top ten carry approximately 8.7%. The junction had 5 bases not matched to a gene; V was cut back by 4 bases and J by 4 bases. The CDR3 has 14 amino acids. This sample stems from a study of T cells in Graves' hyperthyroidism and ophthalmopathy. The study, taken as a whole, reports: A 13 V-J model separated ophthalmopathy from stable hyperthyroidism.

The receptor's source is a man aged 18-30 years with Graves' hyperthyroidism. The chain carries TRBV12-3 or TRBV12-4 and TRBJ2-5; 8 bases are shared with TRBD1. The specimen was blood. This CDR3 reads CASSWRQGRETQYF. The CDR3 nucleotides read TGTGCCAGCAGTTGGAGACAGGGGCGAGAGACCCAGTACTTC.